These T cell receptor beta chains were read from a single sample in a study of T cells in Graves' hyperthyroidism and ophthalmopathy. TCRdb re-derived calls from the multiplex PCR reads in MiXCR, one entry per CDR3 protein. The sample yields 300,000 to 450,000 distinct CDR3 sequences, 20% to 30% seen once. The source material was blood. The receptor set was obtained from a man aged 50 to 60 with Graves' hyperthyroidism. Both conserved end residues are part of each CDR3. Fields, in order: V gene, clone size, J gene, D gene, CDR3 DNA, CDR3 protein. A D gene is named only where the DNA matches it firmly. Some rows have no size entry. The others give once, few or many, or a class for an expanded clone.

TRBV10-3	NA	TRBJ2-2	NA	TGTGCCATCAGTGTCAAGGACACCGGGGAGCTGTTTTTT	CAISVKDTGELFF
TRBV12-3/TRBV12-4	few	TRBJ2-7	NA	TGTGCCAGCAGTCCTAGCGGTGGGGGGCGCGAGCAGTACTTC	CASSPSGGGREQYF
TRBV5-4	few	TRBJ1-1	NA	TGTGCCAGCAGCGATGTGGGTGGCGCGAGGAACACTGAAGCTTTCTTT	CASSDVGGARNTEAFF
TRBV7-3	NA	TRBJ2-3	NA	TGTGCCAGCAGCATTCAGGGGTCCGATACGCAGTATTTT	CASSIQGSDTQYF
TRBV20-1	NA	TRBJ1-6	NA	TGCAGTGCTAATGACGGTTTGATGGGTTCACCCCTCCACTTT	CSANDGLMGSPLHF
TRBV19	NA	TRBJ2-2	TRBD1	TGTGCCAGCACCGGGACAGGGGCTGCCGGGGAGCTGTTTTTT	CASTGTGAAGELFF
TRBV10-3	few	TRBJ2-5	NA	TGTGCCATCAGTGGGGGCACTCCCTCGGGGGAGACCCAGTACTTC	CAISGGTPSGETQYF
TRBV27	NA	TRBJ2-5	TRBD2	TGTGCCAGCAGTTCCAGACTAGCGGGGGTAGAGACCCAGTACTTC	CASSSRLAGVETQYF
TRBV28	NA	TRBJ1-2	NA	TGTGCCAGCAGTTTGGGCGGAATTTCTCTTAACTATGGCTACACCTTC	CASSLGGISLNYGYTF
TRBV7-3	NA	TRBJ2-1	NA	TGTGCCAGCAGCTTAACGACTAGGTCCTACAATGAGCAGTTCTTC	CASSLTTRSYNEQFF
TRBV12-5	many	TRBJ2-3	NA	TGTGCTAGTGGTTCCCGCCGGGTCACTCGCAGCACAGATACGCAGTATTTT	CASGSRRVTRSTDTQYF
TRBV7-9	many	TRBJ2-7	NA	TGTGCCAGCAGCTTAGAGGCACTTAGCTCCTACGAGCAGTACTTC	CASSLEALSSYEQYF
TRBV20-1	few	TRBJ2-7	TRBD2	TGCAGTGCCACCGGGACTAGCGACTACGAGCAGTACTTC	CSATGTSDYEQYF
TRBV20-1	few	TRBJ2-5	NA	TGCAGTGCTTCAGATGAACAAGAGACCCAGTACTTC	CSASDEQETQYF
TRBV7-6	many	TRBJ2-1	NA	TGTGCCAGCAGCGTCCGGGACAACTCCTACAATGAGCAGTTCTTC	CASSVRDNSYNEQFF
TRBV20-1	NA	TRBJ1-6	TRBD1	TGCAGTGCCGCGGGGACAGCAAATTCACCCCTCCACTTT	CSAAGTANSPLHF
TRBV28	few	TRBJ2-2	NA	TGTGCCAGCAGTTTGCGGACCGACACCGGGGAGCTGTTTTTT	CASSLRTDTGELFF
TRBV5-1	few	TRBJ2-5	NA	TGCGCCAGCAGCCTGGGTAGAAGCGTAGGGGAGACCCAGTACTTC	CASSLGRSVGETQYF
TRBV6-5	NA	TRBJ2-3	NA	TGTGCCGGCAGTTTTCGGCCCGGTGCTACAGATACGCAGTATTTT	CAGSFRPGATDTQYF
TRBV5-4	NA	TRBJ2-1	NA	TGTGCCAGCAGCGCACTTCAGGGTTTGGACAATGAGCAGTTCTTC	CASSALQGLDNEQFF
TRBV15	NA	TRBJ2-1	NA	TGTGCCACGAAAATAGGTAGCACCTACAATGAGCAGTTCTTC	CATKIGSTYNEQFF
TRBV6-2/TRBV6-3	NA	TRBJ2-2	NA	TGTGCCAGCAGTTTCCACACCGGGGAGCTGTTTTTT	CASSFHTGELFF
TRBV11-2	many	TRBJ2-1	NA	TGTGCCAGCAGAGCGTCAGGGGCATACAATGAGCAGTTCTTC	CASRASGAYNEQFF